A selection of T cell receptor beta chains follows, all from one sample in a study of PD-1 blockade in classical Hodgkin lymphoma. Sequenced by immunoSEQ multiplex PCR; TCRdb stores in-frame clones only, minus some. The sample includes about 21,000 clones, 65% to 75% of them seen just once. The source material was peripheral blood mononuclear cells (PBMCs), sampled at baseline. These receptors all stem from a human donor with classical Hodgkin lymphoma. The CDR3 runs from the conserved cysteine through the conserved F or W. D genes are given only for firm matches. Size values are once, few and many counts, or a class for expanded clones, and some rows have none.

j_call | clone_size | v_call | d_call | cdr3_nt | cdr3_aa
TRBJ2-7 | NA | TRBV13 | TRBD2 | TGTGCCAGCAGCTCGGGAGGGGCGCGGGAGCAGTACTTC | CASSSGGAREQYF
TRBJ1-1 | few | TRBV27 | NA | TGTGCCAGCAGTTCCCCGACAGAAATGAACACTGAAGCTTTCTTT | CASSSPTEMNTEAFF
TRBJ1-5 | few | TRBV19 | NA | TGTGCCAGTAGACCTAATACCGGTGGGGGTTATCAGCCCCAGCATTTT | CASRPNTGGGYQPQHF
TRBJ1-5 | NA | TRBV19 | NA | TGTGCCAGCAGAGGGGGGGGCGGCAATCAGCCCCAGCATTTT | CASRGGGGNQPQHF
TRBJ1-5 | NA | TRBV6-5 | TRBD1 | TGTGCCAGCAGTTTTTCCGGGACAGGGAGCAATCAGCCCCAGCATTTT | CASSFSGTGSNQPQHF
TRBJ2-3 | NA | TRBV27 | NA | TGTGCCGTCCGGGACGCCCCAAGGGGATTAAGAGATACGCAGTATTTT | CAVRDAPRGLRDTQYF
TRBJ2-1 | few | TRBV6-1 | TRBD1 | TGTGCCAGCATGGACAGGGAAGTATACAATGAGCAGTTCTTC | CASMDREVYNEQFF
TRBJ2-5 | NA | TRBV28 | NA | TGTGCCAGCAGTTCTCAGGGGACACGGGGACAAGAGACCCAGTACTTC | CASSSQGTRGQETQYF
TRBJ2-1 | NA | TRBV20-1 | NA | TGCAGTGCTAATGAGATTGGTGAGCAGTTCTTC | CSANEIGEQFF
TRBJ2-1 | NA | TRBV2 | NA | TGTGCCAGCAGGAACAGGGTAGGGTACAATGAGCAGTTCTTC | CASRNRVGYNEQFF
TRBJ2-7 | once | TRBV5-1 | TRBD1 | TGCGCCAGCAGCTTGGGGTCAGGGACAGGGGTCTACGAGCAGTACTTC | CASSLGSGTGVYEQYF
TRBJ1-1 | NA | TRBV5-1 | NA | TGCGCCAGCAGCATCAGGGGTGCACAGGGGAACACTGAAGCTTTCTTT | CASSIRGAQGNTEAFF
TRBJ2-7 | NA | TRBV18 | NA | TGTGCCAGCTCACGGGGTAACGGGGAGCAGTACTTC | CASSRGNGEQYF
TRBJ2-3 | NA | TRBV30 | NA | TGTGCCGAGAGGGTGTCGGATACGCAGTATTTT | CAERVSDTQYF
TRBJ2-2 | NA | TRBV28 | NA | TGTGCCAGCCAAGGGGCCCGGGAGCTGTTTTTT | CASQGARELFF
TRBJ1-5 | NA | TRBV11-2 | NA | TGTGCCAGCAGTCTAGGGGCCGCGAACAATCAGCCCCAGCATTTT | CASSLGAANNQPQHF
TRBJ2-1 | NA | TRBV5-3 | NA | TGTGCCAGCAGCCCGACGAACAATGAGCAGTTCTTC | CASSPTNNEQFF
TRBJ1-2 | NA | TRBV6-1 | NA | TGTGCCAGCAGGGAACTTAGGGTCTATGGCTACACCTTC | CASRELRVYGYTF
TRBJ2-3 | NA | TRBV30 | TRBD2 | TGTGCCTGGAGTGCGGGACTAGCGGGTCCAGATACGCAGTATTTT | CAWSAGLAGPDTQYF
TRBJ1-5 | NA | TRBV18 | NA | TGTGCCAGCTCAGGGACTGTCTCCCTCATTGAGCCCCAGCATTTT | CASSGTVSLIEPQHF
TRBJ2-7 | once | TRBV30 | NA | TGTGCCTGGAGTGTTATGGGTGGGGGAGCGCAGTACTTC | CAWSVMGGGAQYF
TRBJ2-3 | few | TRBV9 | NA | TGTGCCAGCAGCGCCACAGCCCCATCAAATACGCAGTATTTT | CASSATAPSNTQYF
TRBJ2-7 | once | TRBV28 | TRBD1 | TGTGCCAGCCGACCTATGGGACAGGGGTCCTACGAGCAGTACTTC | CASRPMGQGSYEQYF
TRBJ2-2 | NA | TRBV7-2 | TRBD2 | TGTGCCAGCAGCTTAGTACCTAGCGGATACACCGGGGAGCTGTTTTTT | CASSLVPSGYTGELFF
TRBJ2-7 | NA | TRBV6-5 | TRBD2 | TGTGCCAGCAGCCTAGCGGGAGCCCACGAGCAGTACTTC | CASSLAGAHEQYF
TRBJ1-2 | NA | TRBV30 | NA | TGTGCCTGGAGTTGGCAGCGCTTCTATGGCTACACCTTC | CAWSWQRFYGYTF
TRBJ1-2 | NA | TRBV11-2 | NA | TGTGCCAGCAGCTTAGGAGGGGAGGGCTATGGCTACACCTTC | CASSLGGEGYGYTF
TRBJ2-1 | NA | TRBV11-2 | TRBD2 | TGTGCCAGCAGCTTAACCGGCGGGGGGATCTACAATGAGCAGTTCTTC | CASSLTGGGIYNEQFF
TRBJ2-1 | NA | TRBV27 | NA | TGTGCCAGCAGTAGGCCCCGGGCATCCTACAATGAGCAGTTCTTC | CASSRPRASYNEQFF
TRBJ1-3 | NA | TRBV11-2 | NA | TGTGCCAGCAGCACCCCCGGGAAGAGCTCTGGAAACACCATATATTTT | CASSTPGKSSGNTIYF
TRBJ2-7 | NA | TRBV6-6 | TRBD1 | TGTGCCAGCAGTTACCCGTCCGGGACAGGTCCCGAGCAGTACTTC | CASSYPSGTGPEQYF
TRBJ2-2 | NA | TRBV6-8 | NA | TGTGCCAGCAGTTACTCGAAACAGAACACCGGGGAGCTGTTTTTT | CASSYSKQNTGELFF
TRBJ2-1 | NA | TRBV4-3 | NA | TGCGCCAGCAGCCAAGCCAGACAATTAGGGGCCAATGAGCAGTTCTTC | CASSQARQLGANEQFF
TRBJ1-1 | NA | TRBV28 | NA | TGTGCCAGCAGTCAGCAGGGACGCCCTGGCACTGAAGCTTTCTTT | CASSQQGRPGTEAFF
TRBJ1-2 | NA | TRBV4-1 | NA | TGCGCCAGCAGCCAAGACGCCGGGTACTATGGCTACACCTTC | CASSQDAGYYGYTF
TRBJ2-7 | once | TRBV29-1 | NA | TGCAGCGTGATAGACGGTGGGGCCTACGAGCAGTACTTC | CSVIDGGAYEQYF
TRBJ2-7 | NA | TRBV5-6 | TRBD1 | TGTGCCAGCAGCCTGGGACAGAACAATTACGAGCAGTACTTC | CASSLGQNNYEQYF
TRBJ1-1 | NA | TRBV15 | TRBD1 | TGTGCCACCAGCAAAACCGGGACAGTTGAAGCTTTCTTT | CATSKTGTVEAFF
TRBJ2-2 | many | TRBV28 | TRBD1 | TGTGCCAGCAGTGCCACAGGGGAACTAACATTCACCGGGGAGCTGTTTTTT | CASSATGELTFTGELFF
TRBJ2-7 | NA | TRBV30 | NA | TGTGCCTGGAGTAAGTTCTCCTACGAGCAGTACTTC | CAWSKFSYEQYF
TRBJ2-3 | NA | TRBV27 | TRBD2 | TGTGCCAGCTACTTAGCGGGAGGCGCAGATACGCAGTATTTT | CASYLAGGADTQYF
TRBJ2-5 | NA | TRBV29-1 | NA | TGCAGCGCAAAGGGGGGGGCCCAAGAGACCCAGTACTTC | CSAKGGAQETQYF
TRBJ2-5 | NA | TRBV4-3 | NA | TGCGCCAGCAGCCAAGGGCTTCCCTTGGGGGAGACCCAGTACTTC | CASSQGLPLGETQYF
TRBJ2-7 | NA | TRBV4-1 | NA | TGCGCCAGCAGCCAAGATCCAGGGACCTACGAGCAGTACTTC | CASSQDPGTYEQYF
TRBJ2-1 | NA | TRBV28 | TRBD1 | TGTGCCAGCAGAACAGGGGGCGCATCCTACAATGAGCAGTTCTTC | CASRTGGASYNEQFF
TRBJ1-1 | few | TRBV2 | NA | TGTGCCAGCAGTGAAGCGGTCAGGAACACTGAAGCTTTCTTT | CASSEAVRNTEAFF
TRBJ2-3 | NA | TRBV7-8 | TRBD2 | TGTGCCAGCAGCCCAGGACTAGCGCAAACGGATACGCAGTATTTT | CASSPGLAQTDTQYF
TRBJ2-1 | NA | TRBV30 | NA | TGTGCCTGCCTATCCAAGGGCTCCTACAATGAGCAGTTCTTC | CACLSKGSYNEQFF
TRBJ2-7 | NA | TRBV7-9 | NA | TGTGCCAGCACCCTAAACCACGCTAACGAGCAGTACTTC | CASTLNHANEQYF
TRBJ1-4 | few | TRBV28 | NA | TGTGCCAGCAGTTTACCCGGACGGGAAAAACTGTTTTTT | CASSLPGREKLFF